The clone carrying this T cell receptor (beta chain) appeared a single time. Libraries were prepared by immunoSEQ multiplex PCR; TCRdb keeps only in-frame clonotypes and omits some of them. Among approximately 47,000 clones, around 83% were seen once, and the ten largest hold around 2.5%. These data come from a study of T cells in localized non-small cell lung cancer. Between the trimmed V and J ends, which lost 6 bases and 4 bases, there was a span of 13 bases. CDR3 length equals 14 residues. Germline loops: CDR1 MRHNA, CDR2 SNTAGT. The TCR was taken from a man between 40 and 70 years old with stage II lung adenocarcinoma. The starting material was PBMCs, obtained before any cancer treatment. The genes are TRBV6-4 and TRBJ1-5; D gene ambiguous. CDR3 coding DNA: TGTGCCAGCAGACCCGACCGGGAAAATCAGCCCCAGCATTTT. This encodes CASRPDRENQPQHF.